This entry features one T cell receptor (beta chain) sequence. The entry originates in a study of blood T cell repertoires in COVID-19. Background on the study: Italy, Spain and the United States were the sources of the convalescent and acute COVID-19 samples. PBMCs, B-cell-depleted T cells, or T cells provided the cDNA or gDNA that made up the material.

Germline CDR1 SGHDT, CDR2 YYEEEE. V was cut by 4 bases and J by 4 bases, with 15 bases left in between. This CDR3 region has 15 residues. As originally analysed: Reference gene primer amplification yielded estimated nucleated cell counts. The data were produced by immunoSEQ multiplex PCR, yet TCRdb's version contains in-frame clones alone and is incomplete. That table gives V, J and clone size, and the DNA gave D and trimming. The top ten clones hold about 0.93% of a sample with roughly 250,000 clones, 70% to 90% of them seen once. This sequence was found in a man in his forties with acute or convalescent COVID-19. The chain employs TRBV5-6 and TRBJ1-3, with D possibly TRBD1 on 5 matching bases. The sequencing sample was made of peripheral blood. Here the CDR3 DNA reads TGTGCCAGCAGCCCGGACAAGATTAGAGGAAACACCATATATTTT. Translating gives CASSPDKIRGNTIYF.